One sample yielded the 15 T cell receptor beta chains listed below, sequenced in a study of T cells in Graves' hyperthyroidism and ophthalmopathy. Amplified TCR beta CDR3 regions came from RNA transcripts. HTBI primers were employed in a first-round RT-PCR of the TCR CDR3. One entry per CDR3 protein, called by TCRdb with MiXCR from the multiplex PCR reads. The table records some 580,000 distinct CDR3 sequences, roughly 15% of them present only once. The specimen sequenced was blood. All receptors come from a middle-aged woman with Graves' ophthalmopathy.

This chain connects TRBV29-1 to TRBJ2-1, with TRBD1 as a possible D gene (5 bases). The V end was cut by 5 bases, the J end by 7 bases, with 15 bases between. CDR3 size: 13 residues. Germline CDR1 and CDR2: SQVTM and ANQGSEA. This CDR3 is CSVLPGLRNEQFF. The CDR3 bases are TGCAGCGTTCTCCCAGGGCTGAGAAATGAGCAGTTCTTC.

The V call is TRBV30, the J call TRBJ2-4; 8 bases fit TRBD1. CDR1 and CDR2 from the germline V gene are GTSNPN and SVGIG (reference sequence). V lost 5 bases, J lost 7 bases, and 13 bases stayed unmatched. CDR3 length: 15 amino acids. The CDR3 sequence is CAWPTRGPGRNIQYF. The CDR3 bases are TGTGCCTGGCCCACCAGGGGGCCGGGGAGGAACATTCAGTACTTC. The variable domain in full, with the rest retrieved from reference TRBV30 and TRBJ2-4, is SQTIHQWPATLVQPVGSPLSLECTVEGTSNPNLYWYRQAAGRGLQLLFYSVGIGQISSEVPQNLSASRPQDRQFILSSKKLLLSDSGFYLCAWPTRGPGRNIQYFGAGTRLSVL.

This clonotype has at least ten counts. This chain's CDR3 is CASSPNRETNEKLFF. CDR3 bases: TGTGCCAGCTCGCCTAACAGGGAGACTAATGAAAAACTGTTTTTT. The V and J genes are TRBV18 and TRBJ1-4, with D perhaps TRBD1 (6 bases). This CDR3 spans 15 amino acids. Germline lookup yields CDR1 KGHSH and CDR2 LQKENI. Trimming pared 6 bases from V and 2 bases from J, leaving 13 bases between.

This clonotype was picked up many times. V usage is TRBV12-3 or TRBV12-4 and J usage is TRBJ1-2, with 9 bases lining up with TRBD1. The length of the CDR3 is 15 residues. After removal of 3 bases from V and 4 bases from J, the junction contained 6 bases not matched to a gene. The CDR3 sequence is CASSFTGGGIYGYTF. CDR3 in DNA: TGTGCCAGCAGTTTCACAGGGGGCGGGATCTATGGCTACACCTTC.

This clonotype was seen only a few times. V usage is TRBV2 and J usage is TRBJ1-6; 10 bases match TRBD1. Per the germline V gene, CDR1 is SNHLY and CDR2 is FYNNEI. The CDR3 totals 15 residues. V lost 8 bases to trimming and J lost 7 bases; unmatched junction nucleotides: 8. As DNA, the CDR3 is TGTGCCAGCGCCAGACAGGGGGCGAGGAATTCACCCCTCCACTTT. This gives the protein CASARQGARNSPLHF.

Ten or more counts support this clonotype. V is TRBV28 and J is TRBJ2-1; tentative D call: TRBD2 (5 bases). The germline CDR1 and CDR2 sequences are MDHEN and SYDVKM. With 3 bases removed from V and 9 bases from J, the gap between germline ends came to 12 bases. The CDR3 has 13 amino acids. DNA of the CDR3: TGTGCCAGCAGTTTCGGGCTAGCTGGTGAGCAGTTCTTC. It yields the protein CASSFGLAGEQFF.

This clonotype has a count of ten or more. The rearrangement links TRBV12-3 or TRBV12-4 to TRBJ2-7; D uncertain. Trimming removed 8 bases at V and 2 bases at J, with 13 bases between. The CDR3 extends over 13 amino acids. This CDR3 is CASGVTGPYEQYF. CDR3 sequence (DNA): TGTGCCAGCGGGGTAACTGGTCCCTACGAGCAGTACTTC.

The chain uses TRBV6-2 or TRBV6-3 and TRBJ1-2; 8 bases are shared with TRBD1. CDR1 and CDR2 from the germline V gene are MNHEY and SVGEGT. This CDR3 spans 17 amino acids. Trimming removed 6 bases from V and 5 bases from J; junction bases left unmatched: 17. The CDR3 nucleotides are TGTGCCAGCAGAACAACAAGACTACAACAGGGGGGTTATGGCTACACCTTC. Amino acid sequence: CASRTTRLQQGGYGYTF.

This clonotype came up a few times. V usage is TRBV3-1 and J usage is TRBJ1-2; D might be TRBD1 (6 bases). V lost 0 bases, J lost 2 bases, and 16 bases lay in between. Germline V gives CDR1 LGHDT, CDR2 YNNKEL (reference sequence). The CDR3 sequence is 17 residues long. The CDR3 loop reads CASSQDLTGQGNYGYTF. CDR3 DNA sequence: TGTGCCAGCAGCCAAGACCTAACAGGGCAGGGGAACTATGGCTACACCTTC.

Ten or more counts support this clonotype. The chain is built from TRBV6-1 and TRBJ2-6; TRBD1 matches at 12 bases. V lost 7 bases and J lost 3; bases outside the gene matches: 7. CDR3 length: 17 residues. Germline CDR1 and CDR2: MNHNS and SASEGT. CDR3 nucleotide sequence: TGTGCCAGCAAAATGGGACAGGGGGCGCTTGGGGCCAACGTCCTGACTTTC. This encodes CASKMGQGALGANVLTF.

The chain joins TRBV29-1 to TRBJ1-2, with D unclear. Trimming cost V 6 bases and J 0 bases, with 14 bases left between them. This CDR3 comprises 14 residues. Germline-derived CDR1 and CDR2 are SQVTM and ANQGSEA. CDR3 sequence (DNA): TGCAGCGTATCCACGGACTTAGCTAACTATGGCTACACCTTC. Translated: CSVSTDLANYGYTF.

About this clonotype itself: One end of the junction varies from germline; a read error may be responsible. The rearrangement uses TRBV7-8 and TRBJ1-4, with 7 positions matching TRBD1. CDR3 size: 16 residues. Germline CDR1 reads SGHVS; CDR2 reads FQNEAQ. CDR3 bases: TGTGCCAGCAGCACCCGGACAGGCCCAACTGATGAAAAACTGTTTTTT. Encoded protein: CASSTRTGPTDEKLFF.

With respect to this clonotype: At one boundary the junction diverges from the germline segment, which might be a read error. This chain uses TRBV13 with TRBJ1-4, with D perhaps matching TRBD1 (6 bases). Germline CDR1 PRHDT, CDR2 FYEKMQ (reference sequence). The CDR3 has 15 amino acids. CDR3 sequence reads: CASSLFHRAGEKLVF. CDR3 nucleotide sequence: TGTGCCAGCAGCTTATTTCACAGGGCAGGTGAAAAACTGGTTTTT.

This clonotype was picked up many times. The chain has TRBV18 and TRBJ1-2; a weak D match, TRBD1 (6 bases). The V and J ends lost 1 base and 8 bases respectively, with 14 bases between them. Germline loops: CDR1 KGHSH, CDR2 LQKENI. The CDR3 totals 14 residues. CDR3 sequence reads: CASSPLGGRSGYTF. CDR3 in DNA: TGTGCCAGCTCACCACTCGGGGGGCGAAGCGGCTACACCTTC.

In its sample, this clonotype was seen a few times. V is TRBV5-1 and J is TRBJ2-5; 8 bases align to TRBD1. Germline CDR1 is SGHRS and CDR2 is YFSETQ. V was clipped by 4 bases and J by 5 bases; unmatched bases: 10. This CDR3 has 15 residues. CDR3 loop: CASSVTGEFEETQYF. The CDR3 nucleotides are TGCGCCAGCAGCGTGACAGGGGAATTCGAGGAGACCCAGTACTTC.